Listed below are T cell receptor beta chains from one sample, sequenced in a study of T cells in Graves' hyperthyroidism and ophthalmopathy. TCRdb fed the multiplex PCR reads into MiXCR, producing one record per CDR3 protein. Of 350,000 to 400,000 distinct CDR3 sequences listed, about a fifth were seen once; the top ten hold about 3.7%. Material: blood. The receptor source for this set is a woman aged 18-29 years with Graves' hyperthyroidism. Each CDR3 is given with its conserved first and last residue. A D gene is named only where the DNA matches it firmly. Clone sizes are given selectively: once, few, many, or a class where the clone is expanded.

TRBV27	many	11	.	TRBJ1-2	CASSAGVGYTF	TGTGCCAGCAGTGCAGGGGTCGGCTACACCTTC
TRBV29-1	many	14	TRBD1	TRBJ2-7	CSVGTRQGAYEQYF	TGCAGCGTTGGCACAAGACAGGGGGCCTACGAGCAGTACTTC
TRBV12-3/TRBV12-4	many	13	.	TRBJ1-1	CASCREMNTEAFF	TGTGCCTCATGCAGGGAGATGAACACTGAAGCTTTCTTT
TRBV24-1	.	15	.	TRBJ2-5	CATSEQQGIKETQYF	TGTGCCACCAGTGAGCAACAGGGAATTAAAGAGACCCAGTACTTC
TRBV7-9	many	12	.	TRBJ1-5	CASSFDYQPQHF	TGTGCCAGCAGCTTCGATTATCAGCCCCAGCATTTT
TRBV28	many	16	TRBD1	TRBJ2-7	CASSPHSVGQVGEQYF	TGTGCCAGCAGTCCCCACTCCGTCGGACAGGTTGGCGAGCAGTACTTC
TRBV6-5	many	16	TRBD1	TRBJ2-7	CASSYGRTGVVIEQYF	TGTGCCAGCAGTTACGGGAGAACAGGGGTGGTGATCGAGCAGTACTTC
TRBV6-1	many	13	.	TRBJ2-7	CASSLRPIYEQYF	TGTGCCAGCAGTCTTCGTCCGATCTACGAGCAGTACTTC
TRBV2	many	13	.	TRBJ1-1	CATRGEMNTEAFF	TGTGCCACCCGCGGGGAGATGAACACTGAAGCTTTCTTT
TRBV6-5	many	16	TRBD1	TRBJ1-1	CASSSRDRYDFAEAFF	TGTGCCAGCAGTAGCCGGGACAGGTACGACTTCGCTGAAGCTTTCTTT
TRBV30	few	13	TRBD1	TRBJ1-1	CAPDLRGDTEAFF	TGTGCCCCGGACCTCAGGGGGGACACTGAAGCTTTCTTT
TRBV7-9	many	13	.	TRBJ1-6	CASSLAVDSPLHF	TGTGCCAGCAGCTTAGCGGTCGATTCACCCCTCCACTTT
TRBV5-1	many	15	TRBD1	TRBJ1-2	CASSGQGLANYGYTF	TGCGCCAGCAGCGGACAGGGCTTGGCTAACTATGGCTACACCTTC
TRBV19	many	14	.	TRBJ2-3	CASSRVDRVDTQYF	TGTGCCAGTAGTAGGGTTGACAGAGTAGATACGCAGTATTTT
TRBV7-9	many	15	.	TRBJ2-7	CASSFGQPALYEQYF	TGTGCCAGCAGCTTTGGTCAGCCTGCCCTCTACGAGCAGTACTTC
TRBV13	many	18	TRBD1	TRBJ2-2	CASSSNSWGTGDTGELFF	TGTGCCAGCAGCTCCAACAGCTGGGGGACAGGGGACACCGGGGAGCTGTTTTTT
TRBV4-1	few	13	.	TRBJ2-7	CASRGGFSYEQYF	TGCGCCAGCAGGGGGGGATTTTCCTACGAGCAGTACTTC
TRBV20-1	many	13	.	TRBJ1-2	CSAREARVVGYTF	TGCAGTGCTAGAGAGGCCAGGGTTGTTGGCTACACCTTC
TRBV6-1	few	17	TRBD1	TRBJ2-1	CASSKYAGTGRYNEQFF	TGTGCCAGCAGCAAGTACGCCGGGACAGGGAGGTACAATGAGCAGTTCTTC
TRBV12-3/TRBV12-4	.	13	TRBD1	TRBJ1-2	CASRQTGIHGYTF	TGTGCCAGCCGACAGACAGGGATCCATGGCTACACCTTC
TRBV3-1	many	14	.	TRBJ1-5	CASSQVAGNQPQHF	TGTGCCAGCAGCCAAGTGGCAGGGAATCAGCCCCAGCATTTT
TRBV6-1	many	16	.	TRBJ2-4	CASSDGTFLAKNIQYF	TGTGCCAGCAGTGACGGGACATTCCTAGCCAAAAACATTCAGTACTTC
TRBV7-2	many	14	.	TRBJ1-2	CASSLTMTNYGYTF	TGTGCCAGCAGCCTCACCATGACTAACTATGGCTACACCTTC
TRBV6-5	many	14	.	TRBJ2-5	CASSLQGLEETQYF	TGTGCCAGCAGTTTACAGGGTTTAGAGGAGACCCAGTACTTC
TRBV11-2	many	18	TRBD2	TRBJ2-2	CASSLPPGLAWDTGELFF	TGTGCCAGCAGCTTACCTCCGGGACTAGCGTGGGACACCGGGGAGCTGTTTTTT
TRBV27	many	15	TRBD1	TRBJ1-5	CASSSWTGRAQPQHF	TGTGCCAGCAGTTCCTGGACAGGGCGGGCTCAGCCCCAGCATTTT
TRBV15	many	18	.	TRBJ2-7	CATSRDTSTELSSYEQYF	TGTGCCACCAGCAGAGATACGTCGACAGAGCTTAGCTCCTACGAGCAGTACTTC
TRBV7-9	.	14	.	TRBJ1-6	CASSSPSWVSPLHF	TGTGCCAGCAGCTCACCTTCGTGGGTTTCACCCCTCCACTTT
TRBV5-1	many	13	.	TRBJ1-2	CASSFDPLYGYTF	TGCGCCAGCAGCTTCGACCCCTTATATGGCTACACCTTC
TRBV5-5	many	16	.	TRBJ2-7	CASSFRPAGSSYEQYF	TGTGCCAGCAGCTTTCGCCCGGCGGGCAGCTCCTACGAGCAGTACTTC
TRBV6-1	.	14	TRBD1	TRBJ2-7	CASSRDREGYEQYF	TGTGCCAGCAGTCGGGACAGGGAGGGCTACGAGCAGTACTTC
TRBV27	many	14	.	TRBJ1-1	CASARTSRRTEAFF	TGTGCCAGCGCCCGGACCTCCCGCCGGACTGAAGCTTTCTTT
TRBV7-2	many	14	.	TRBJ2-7	CASSLEGPPYEQYF	TGTGCCAGCAGCTTAGAGGGACCCCCCTACGAGCAGTACTTC
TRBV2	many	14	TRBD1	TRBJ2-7	CASSGQGASYEQYF	TGTGCCAGCAGTGGCCAGGGGGCCTCCTACGAGCAGTACTTC
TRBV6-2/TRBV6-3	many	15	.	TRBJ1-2	CASSRQDGNSYGYTF	TGTGCCAGCAGCCGTCAGGACGGGAATTCCTATGGCTACACCTTC
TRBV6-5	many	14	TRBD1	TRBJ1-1	CASKQGQGNTEAFF	TGTGCCAGCAAACAAGGACAGGGGAACACTGAAGCTTTCTTT
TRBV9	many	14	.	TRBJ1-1	CASSVGGANTEAFF	TGTGCCAGCAGCGTAGGAGGGGCAAACACTGAAGCTTTCTTT
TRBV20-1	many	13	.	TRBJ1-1	CSAREDSNTEAFF	TGCAGTGCTAGGGAAGACAGCAACACTGAAGCTTTCTTT
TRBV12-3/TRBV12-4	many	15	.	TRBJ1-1	CASSLSWQGGTEAFF	TGTGCCAGCAGTTTGTCTTGGCAGGGTGGCACTGAAGCTTTCTTT
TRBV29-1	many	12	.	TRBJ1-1	CSVDGGNTEAFF	TGCAGCGTTGACGGGGGTAACACTGAAGCTTTCTTT
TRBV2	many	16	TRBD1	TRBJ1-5	CASSLNRDSINQPQHF	TGTGCCAGCAGCTTAAACCGGGACAGCATTAATCAGCCCCAGCATTTT
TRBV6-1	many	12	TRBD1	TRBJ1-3	CASSQGANTIYF	TGTGCCAGCTCGCAGGGGGCAAACACCATATATTTT